One sample yielded the 17 T cell receptor beta chains listed below, sequenced in a study of blood T cell repertoires in COVID-19. Using immunoSEQ multiplex PCR, the repertoire was profiled, and TCRdb retains in-frame clones only, with some absent. The table records about 260,000 clones, about nine tenths of them present only once. Sequencing was performed on peripheral blood. These receptors all come from a person aged 18 to 35 with COVID-19, enrolled during active disease.

This clone was recorded only once. V is TRBV5-5 and J is TRBJ1-6, with D unclear. The CDR3 extends over 13 amino acids. The V gene lost 2 bases and the J gene lost 10 bases, with 10 bases spanning the gap. Germline lookup yields CDR1 SGHKS and CDR2 YYEKEE (reference sequence). The CDR3 here is CASSFGEASPLHF. In DNA form, the CDR3 reads TGTGCCAGCAGCTTCGGGGAGGCCTCACCCCTCCACTTT.

J is TRBJ2-7 and V is TRBV6-6; 8 bases are a match to TRBD1. Germline V CDR1 and CDR2: MNHNY, SVGAGI (reference sequence). The CDR3 is 14 amino acids. Trimming at V came to 6 bases and at J to 3 bases, leaving 7 bases not matched to a gene. Here the CDR3 reads CASRFGTGNYEQYF. The CDR3 DNA reads as TGTGCCAGCAGGTTCGGGACAGGTAACTACGAGCAGTACTTC.

This clone has just one count. J is TRBJ1-5 and V is TRBV28; maybe TRBD1 (5 bases). Germline V CDR1 and CDR2: MDHEN, SYDVKM. The germline V and J ends were trimmed by 3 bases and 5 bases, with 11 bases remaining between them. The CDR3 is 14 residues long. CDR3 protein: CASSFREGYQPQHF. CDR3 bases: TGTGCCAGCAGTTTCAGGGAGGGCTATCAGCCCCAGCATTTT. The full variable domain, completed using reference TRBV28 and TRBJ1-5, is DVKVTQSSRYLVKRTGEKVFLECVQDMDHENMFWYRQDPGLGLRLIYFSYDVKMKEKGDIPEGYSVSREKKERFSLILESASTNQTSMYLCASSFREGYQPQHFGDGTRLSIL.

The chain has TRBV5-5 and TRBJ2-7; TRBD2 matches at 10 bases. The CDR3 consists of 15 residues. With 4 bases clipped from V and 1 base from J, the junction kept 5 bases outside the gene matches. Germline CDR1 reads SGHKS; CDR2 reads YYEKEE (reference sequence). The CDR3 region is CASSRLSGGSYEQYF. DNA for the CDR3: TGTGCCAGCAGCCGACTTAGCGGGGGGTCCTACGAGCAGTACTTC.

The chain joins TRBV19 to TRBJ2-1; possible D gene TRBD2, 6 bases. The V gene's germline CDR1 is LNHDA and CDR2 SQIVND (reference sequence). Trimming shortened V by 4 bases and J by 2 bases, and 12 bases separated the two germline ends. The CDR3 extends over 15 amino acids. CDR3 residues: CASSKVRGTYNEQFF. The CDR3 DNA sequence: TGTGCCAGTAGTAAAGTCCGGGGGACCTACAATGAGCAGTTCTTC.

The chain is built from TRBV7-8 and TRBJ2-7; D not resolved. The CDR3 has 13 residues. V lost 0 bases to trimming and J lost 3 bases, with 6 bases between them. CDR1 is SGHVS and CDR2 is FQNEAQ in the germline V gene. CDR3 sequence reads: CASSLALSYEQYF. As DNA, the CDR3 is TGTGCCAGCAGCTTAGCGTTGAGCTACGAGCAGTACTTC.

A remark on this clone: The identical CDR3 is also encoded by other nucleotide sequences in the sample. The genes are TRBV24-1 and TRBJ2-1; perhaps TRBD2 as D (6 bases). Germline V gene sequence: CDR1 KGHDR, CDR2 SFDVKD. This CDR3 contains 12 residues. The ends were cut back, 3 bases at V and 7 bases at J, with 6 bases in the middle. The CDR3 is CATSDAGNEQFF. The CDR3 region has the DNA TGTGCCACCAGTGATGCGGGGAATGAGCAGTTCTTC.

This clone has only one observation. The chain recombines TRBV10-3 with TRBJ1-2; 9 nucleotides line up with TRBD1. Trimming at V came to 10 bases and at J to 7 bases, leaving 7 bases not matched to a gene. The germline V gene has CDR1 ENHRY and CDR2 SYGVKD. There are 12 residues in the CDR3. CDR3 coding DNA: TGTGCCACGGGGACAGGGATGCGTGGCTACACCTTC. Protein product: CATGTGMRGYTF.

The V call is TRBV13, the J call TRBJ2-7, with a possible D match to TRBD2 (6 bases). CDR3 length equals 14 residues. V lost 3 bases and J lost 6, with 15 bases in between. CDR1 is PRHDT and CDR2 is FYEKMQ in the germline V gene (reference sequence). The CDR3 here is CASSLGRAGREQYF. The CDR3 bases are TGTGCCAGCAGCTTGGGCAGGGCGGGGCGCGAGCAGTACTTC.

The J gene is TRBJ2-4, the V gene TRBV20-1, with D possibly TRBD1 on 6 matching bases. The CDR3 runs to 11 residues. CDR1 is DFQATT and CDR2 is SNEGSKA in the germline V gene (reference sequence). The V end was cut by 7 bases, the J end by 8 bases, with 12 bases between. CDR3: CSVNREHIQYF. The DNA for the CDR3 is TGCAGTGTCAACAGGGAACACATTCAGTACTTC.

The V call is TRBV4-1, the J call TRBJ1-2; 7 bases align to TRBD1. Germline assignment: CDR1 MGHRA and CDR2 YSYEKL. V gave up 2 bases and J gave up 3 bases; unmatched junction bases: 6. This CDR3 comprises 15 residues. CDR3 in DNA: TGCGCCAGCAGCCAAAGGACAGGTATTGACTATGGCTACACCTTC. The encoded protein is CASSQRTGIDYGYTF.

The chain links TRBV5-1 to TRBJ2-4; 7 nucleotides line up with TRBD2. Per the germline V gene, CDR1 is SGHRS and CDR2 is YFSETQ. The CDR3 spans 16 residues. V lost 1 base and J lost 2; bases outside the gene matches: 6. The CDR3 protein is CASSLSGGSTKNIQYF. The CDR3 DNA is TGCGCCAGCAGCTTGTCAGGCGGGAGTACCAAAAACATTCAGTACTTC. Together with reference TRBV5-1 and TRBJ2-4, the CDR3 gives the full variable domain: KAGVTQTPRYLIKTRGQQVTLSCSPISGHRSVSWYQQTPGQGLQFLFEYFSETQRNKGNFPGRFSGRQFSNSRSEMNVSTLELGDSALYLCASSLSGGSTKNIQYFGAGTRLSVL.

This chain joins TRBV9 and TRBJ2-3; TRBD2 is a possible D gene (5 bases). The CDR3 consists of 15 residues. V was clipped by 0 bases and J by 2 bases, with 10 bases between them. Germline loops: CDR1 SGDLS, CDR2 YYNGEE. The CDR3 DNA reads TGTGCCAGCAGCGTAGGAGCGGCTTACACAGATACGCAGTATTTT. Amino acid sequence: CASSVGAAYTDTQYF.

This chain uses TRBV6-5 with TRBJ2-3; 7 bases align to TRBD1. V was pared by 0 bases and J by 5 bases, with 5 bases of the junction left unmatched. Germline V gene sequence: CDR1 MNHEY, CDR2 SVGAGI. CDR3 length: 15 amino acids. The CDR3 loop is CASSYSRGGGDTQYF. The CDR3 DNA follows: TGTGCCAGCAGTTACTCGAGAGGGGGCGGAGATACGCAGTATTTT.

This clone showed up just a few times. V is TRBV5-1 and J is TRBJ1-1; no definite D call. The V end lost 0 bases, the J end lost 8 bases, and 8 bases lay between the germline ends. Germline loops: CDR1 SGHRS, CDR2 YFSETQ. This CDR3 is built from 12 residues. The CDR3: CASSLAGGEAFF. CDR3 DNA: TGCGCCAGCAGCTTGGCGGGTGGGGAAGCTTTCTTT.

This clone appeared once. J is TRBJ2-3 and V is TRBV13; D is perhaps TRBD1 (5 bases). The CDR3 is made up of 17 amino acids. Germline V gene sequence: CDR1 PRHDT, CDR2 FYEKMQ (reference sequence). Trimming stripped 2 bases from V and 0 bases from J, with 15 bases between. The CDR3 loop reads CASSLKSRGISTDTQYF. CDR3 nucleotide sequence: TGTGCCAGCAGCTTAAAATCTAGGGGTATAAGCACAGATACGCAGTATTTT.

The chain couples TRBV25-1 to TRBJ2-5; D perhaps matches TRBD1 (5 bases). This CDR3 is 15 amino acids long. The V end was cut by 3 bases, the J end by 5 bases, with 16 bases between. Germline V gives CDR1 MGHDK, CDR2 SYGVNS. The CDR3 protein is CASSDLSTGLETQYF. CDR3 nucleotide sequence: TGTGCCAGCAGTGACCTATCTACAGGTTTGGAGACCCAGTACTTC.